This is a list of T cell receptor beta chains from one sample in a study of OX40 agonist ivuxolimab in advanced cancers. Sequencing was performed with immunoSEQ multiplex PCR; in TCRdb, only in-frame clones are kept and a portion is missing. The table records approximately 74,000 clones, about three quarters of them present only once. The material sequenced was CD4+ or CD8+ T cells sorted from blood, taken in a trial of the OX40 agonist ivuxolimab. These receptors all stem from an adult with an advanced solid tumor such as melanoma, head and neck, liver or kidney cancer. Each CDR3 is given with its conserved first and last residue. Fields, in order: CDR3 length, V gene, D gene, J gene, CDR3 DNA, CDR3 protein. The D gene is left open where the match is weak.

CDR3 length: 16
V gene: TRBV5-5
D gene: NA
J gene: TRBJ1-2
CDR3 DNA: TGTGCCAGCAGGGTTGAATGGGATCCCATTAACTATGGCTACACCTTC
CDR3 protein: CASRVEWDPINYGYTF

CDR3 length: 18
V gene: TRBV7-8
D gene: NA
J gene: TRBJ1-1
CDR3 DNA: TGTGCCAGCAGCTTGGCCGCAGGTGGGGGGATTATGAACACTGAAGCTTTCTTT
CDR3 protein: CASSLAAGGGIMNTEAFF

CDR3 length: 13
V gene: TRBV29-1
D gene: TRBD2
J gene: TRBJ2-5
CDR3 DNA: TGCAGCGTCTTACTAGCGGGAAGGGAGACCCAGTACTTC
CDR3 protein: CSVLLAGRETQYF

CDR3 length: 13
V gene: TRBV6-5
D gene: TRBD1
J gene: TRBJ1-2
CDR3 DNA: TGTGCCAGCCGCTCAGGGGGCCCCTATGGCTACACCTTC
CDR3 protein: CASRSGGPYGYTF

CDR3 length: 16
V gene: TRBV5-1
D gene: TRBD1
J gene: TRBJ1-1
CDR3 DNA: TGCGCCAGCAGCTTGGAGTCGACAGGGGATGGGACTGAAGCTTTCTTT
CDR3 protein: CASSLESTGDGTEAFF

CDR3 length: 17
V gene: TRBV5-4
D gene: NA
J gene: TRBJ2-6
CDR3 DNA: TGTGCCAGCAGGCCGGGACATACGCTCTCTGGGGCCAACGTCCTGACTTTC
CDR3 protein: CASRPGHTLSGANVLTF

CDR3 length: 14
V gene: TRBV11-2
D gene: TRBD1
J gene: TRBJ1-1
CDR3 DNA: TGTGCCAGCAGCACCCGGACAGGGGGAGCTGAAGCTTTCTTT
CDR3 protein: CASSTRTGGAEAFF

CDR3 length: 15
V gene: TRBV5-4
D gene: TRBD2
J gene: TRBJ2-1
CDR3 DNA: TGTGCCAGCAGCATCAGCGGGGGGGCGTACAATGAGCAGTTCTTC
CDR3 protein: CASSISGGAYNEQFF

CDR3 length: 16
V gene: TRBV30
D gene: NA
J gene: TRBJ2-7
CDR3 DNA: TGTGCCTGGAGTGTAAGGGGCACATACAGCTCCTACGAGCAGTACTTC
CDR3 protein: CAWSVRGTYSSYEQYF

CDR3 length: 13
V gene: TRBV5-1
D gene: NA
J gene: TRBJ2-7
CDR3 DNA: TGCGCCAGCAGCAATGGCGTGTCCTACGAGCAGTACTTC
CDR3 protein: CASSNGVSYEQYF

CDR3 length: 14
V gene: TRBV27
D gene: TRBD2
J gene: TRBJ2-7
CDR3 DNA: TGTGCCAGCAGGCAAGCGGGAGGGCCGGGAGAGCAGTACTTC
CDR3 protein: CASRQAGGPGEQYF

CDR3 length: 15
V gene: TRBV6-6
D gene: TRBD1
J gene: TRBJ2-7
CDR3 DNA: TGTGCCAGCAGTCCGGGGGAGGACAGGGCCAACGAGCAGTACTTC
CDR3 protein: CASSPGEDRANEQYF

CDR3 length: 16
V gene: TRBV6-4
D gene: NA
J gene: TRBJ1-4
CDR3 DNA: TGTGCCAGCAGTGACTCGGGCGGGGGCGCTTCTGAAAAACTGTTTTTT
CDR3 protein: CASSDSGGGASEKLFF

CDR3 length: 14
V gene: TRBV5-5
D gene: NA
J gene: TRBJ2-2
CDR3 DNA: TGTGCCAGCAGCCGTACCCTCCTTGGCGGGGAGCTGTTTTTT
CDR3 protein: CASSRTLLGGELFF

CDR3 length: 16
V gene: TRBV7-8
D gene: NA
J gene: TRBJ2-2
CDR3 DNA: TGTGCCAGCAGCTCACAGGGTTCCGGGTATACCGGGGAGCTGTTTTTT
CDR3 protein: CASSSQGSGYTGELFF

CDR3 length: 15
V gene: TRBV18
D gene: NA
J gene: TRBJ2-7
CDR3 DNA: TGTGCCAGCTCACCACCGGGTCCCCCGGTCCACGAGCAGTACTTC
CDR3 protein: CASSPPGPPVHEQYF